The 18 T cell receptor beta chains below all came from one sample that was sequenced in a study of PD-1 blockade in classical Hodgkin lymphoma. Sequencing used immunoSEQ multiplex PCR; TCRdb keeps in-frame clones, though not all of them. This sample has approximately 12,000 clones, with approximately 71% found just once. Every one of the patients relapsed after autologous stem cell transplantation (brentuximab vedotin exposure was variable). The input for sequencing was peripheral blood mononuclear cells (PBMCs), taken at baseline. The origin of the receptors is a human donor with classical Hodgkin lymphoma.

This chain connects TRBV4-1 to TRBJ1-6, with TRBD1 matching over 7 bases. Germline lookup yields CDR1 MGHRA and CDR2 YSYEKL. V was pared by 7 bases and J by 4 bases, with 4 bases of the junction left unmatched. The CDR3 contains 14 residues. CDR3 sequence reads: CASNDRAYNSPLHF. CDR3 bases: TGCGCCAGCAACGACAGGGCTTATAATTCACCCCTCCACTTT.

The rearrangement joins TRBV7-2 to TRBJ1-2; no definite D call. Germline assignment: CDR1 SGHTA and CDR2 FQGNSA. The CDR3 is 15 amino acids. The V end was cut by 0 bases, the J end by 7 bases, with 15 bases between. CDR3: CASSLARGLAGGYTF. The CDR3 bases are TGTGCCAGCAGCTTAGCGCGAGGACTCGCCGGTGGCTACACCTTC.

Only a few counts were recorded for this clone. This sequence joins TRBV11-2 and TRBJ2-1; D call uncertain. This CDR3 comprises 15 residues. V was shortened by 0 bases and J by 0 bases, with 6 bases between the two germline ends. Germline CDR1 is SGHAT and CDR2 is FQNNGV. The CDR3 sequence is CASSLDWGSYNEQFF. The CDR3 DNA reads TGTGCCAGCAGCTTAGACTGGGGCTCCTACAATGAGCAGTTCTTC.

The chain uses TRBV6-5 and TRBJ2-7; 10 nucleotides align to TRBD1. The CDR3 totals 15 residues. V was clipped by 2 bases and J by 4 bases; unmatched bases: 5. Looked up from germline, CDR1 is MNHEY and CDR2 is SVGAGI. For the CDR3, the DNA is TGTGCCAGCAGTTACCGACAGGGGGCCAAATACGAGCAGTACTTC. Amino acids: CASSYRQGAKYEQYF.

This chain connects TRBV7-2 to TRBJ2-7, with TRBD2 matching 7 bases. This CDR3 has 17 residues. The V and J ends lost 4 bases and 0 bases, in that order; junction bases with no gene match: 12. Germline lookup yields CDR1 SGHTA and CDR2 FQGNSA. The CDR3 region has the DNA TGTGCCAGCAGCTCTGTCGGGGGGTCGTACAGCTCCTACGAGCAGTACTTC. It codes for CASSSVGGSYSSYEQYF.

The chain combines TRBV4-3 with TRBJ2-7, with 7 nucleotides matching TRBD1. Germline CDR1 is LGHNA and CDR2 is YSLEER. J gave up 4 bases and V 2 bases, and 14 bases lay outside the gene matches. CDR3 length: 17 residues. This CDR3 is CASSQTFLSGQPYEQYF. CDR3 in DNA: TGCGCCAGCAGCCAAACCTTTCTATCGGGACAGCCATACGAGCAGTACTTC.

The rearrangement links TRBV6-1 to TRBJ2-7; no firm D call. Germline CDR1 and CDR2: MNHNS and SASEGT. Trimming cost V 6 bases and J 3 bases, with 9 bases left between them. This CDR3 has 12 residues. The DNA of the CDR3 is TGTGCCAGCAGGGATAGGAGCTACGAGCAGTACTTC. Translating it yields CASRDRSYEQYF.

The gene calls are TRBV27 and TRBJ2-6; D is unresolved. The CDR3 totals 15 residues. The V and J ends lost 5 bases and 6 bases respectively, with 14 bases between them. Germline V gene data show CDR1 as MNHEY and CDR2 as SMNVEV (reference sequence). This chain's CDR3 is CASSLAPLQANVLTF. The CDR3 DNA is TGTGCCAGCAGTCTCGCCCCGCTTCAGGCCAACGTCCTGACTTTC.

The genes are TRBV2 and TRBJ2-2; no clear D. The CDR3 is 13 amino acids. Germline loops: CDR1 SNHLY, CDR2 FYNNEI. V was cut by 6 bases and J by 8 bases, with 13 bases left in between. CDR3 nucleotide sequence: TGTGCCAGCAGAGGGAATACTGGGGGGGAGCTGTTTTTT. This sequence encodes CASRGNTGGELFF.

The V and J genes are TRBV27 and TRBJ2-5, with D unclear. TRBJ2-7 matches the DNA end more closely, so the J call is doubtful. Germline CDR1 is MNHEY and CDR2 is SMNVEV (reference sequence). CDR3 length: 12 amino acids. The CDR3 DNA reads TGTGCCAGCAGTCATAGCTCCTACGAGCAGTACTTC. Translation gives CASSHSSYEQYF.

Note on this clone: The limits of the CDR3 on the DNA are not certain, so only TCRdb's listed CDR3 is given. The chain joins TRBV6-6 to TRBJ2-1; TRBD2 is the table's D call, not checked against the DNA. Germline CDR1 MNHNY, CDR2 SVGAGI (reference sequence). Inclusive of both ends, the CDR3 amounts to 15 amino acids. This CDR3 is CASSTSGGSYNEQFF.

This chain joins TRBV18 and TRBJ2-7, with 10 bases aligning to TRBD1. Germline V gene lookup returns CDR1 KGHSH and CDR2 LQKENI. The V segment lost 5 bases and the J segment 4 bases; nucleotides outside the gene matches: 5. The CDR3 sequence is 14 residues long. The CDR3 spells CASSGQGGNYEQYF. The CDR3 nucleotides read TGTGCCAGCTCAGGACAGGGGGGAAATTACGAGCAGTACTTC.

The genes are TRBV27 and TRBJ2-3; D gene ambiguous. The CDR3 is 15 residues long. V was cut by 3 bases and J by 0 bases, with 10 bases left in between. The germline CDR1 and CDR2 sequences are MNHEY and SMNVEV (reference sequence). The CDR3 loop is CASSFSTVSTDTQYF. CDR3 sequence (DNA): TGTGCCAGCAGTTTTTCCACCGTAAGCACAGATACGCAGTATTTT.

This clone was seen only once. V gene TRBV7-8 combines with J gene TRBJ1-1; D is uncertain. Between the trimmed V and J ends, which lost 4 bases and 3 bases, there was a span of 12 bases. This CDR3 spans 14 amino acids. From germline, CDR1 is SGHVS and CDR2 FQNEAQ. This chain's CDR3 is CASSSPGSHTEAFF. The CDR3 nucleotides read TGTGCCAGCAGCTCCCCCGGGTCCCACACTGAAGCTTTCTTT.

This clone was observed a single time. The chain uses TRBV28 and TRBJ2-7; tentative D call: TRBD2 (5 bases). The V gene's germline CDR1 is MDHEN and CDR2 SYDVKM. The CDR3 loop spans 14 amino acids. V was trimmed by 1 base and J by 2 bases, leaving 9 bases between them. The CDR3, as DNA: TGTGCCAGCAGTTTATTGGCGGGTCCCTACGAGCAGTACTTC. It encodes CASSLLAGPYEQYF. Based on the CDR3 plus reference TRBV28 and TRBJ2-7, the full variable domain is DVKVTQSSRYLVKRTGEKVFLECVQDMDHENMFWYRQDPGLGLRLIYFSYDVKMKEKGDIPEGYSVSREKKERFSLILESASTNQTSMYLCASSLLAGPYEQYFGPGTRLTVT.

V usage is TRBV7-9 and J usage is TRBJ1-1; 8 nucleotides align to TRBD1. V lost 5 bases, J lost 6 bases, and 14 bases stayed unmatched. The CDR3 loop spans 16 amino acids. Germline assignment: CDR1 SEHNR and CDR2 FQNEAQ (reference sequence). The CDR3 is CASSIKGGDRGAEAFF. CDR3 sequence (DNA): TGTGCCAGCAGCATAAAGGGGGGTGACAGGGGTGCTGAAGCTTTCTTT.

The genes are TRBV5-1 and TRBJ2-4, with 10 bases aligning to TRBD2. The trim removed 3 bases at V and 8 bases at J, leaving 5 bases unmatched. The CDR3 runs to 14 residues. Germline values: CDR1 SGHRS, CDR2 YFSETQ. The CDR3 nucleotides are TGCGCCAGCAGCTCCGGGACTAGCGCGGACATTCAGTACTTC. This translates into CASSSGTSADIQYF.

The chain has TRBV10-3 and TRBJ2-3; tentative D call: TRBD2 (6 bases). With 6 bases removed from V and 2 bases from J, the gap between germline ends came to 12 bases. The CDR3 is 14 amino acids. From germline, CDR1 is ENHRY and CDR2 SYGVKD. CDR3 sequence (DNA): TGTGCCATCAGACAAGGCGGGGACACAGATACGCAGTATTTT. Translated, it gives CAIRQGGDTDTQYF.